These 13 T cell receptor beta chains were all obtained from the same sample, sequenced in a study of cytomegalovirus exposure and HLA in healthy donors. The primer mix had 60 Vbeta and 13 Jbeta primers. Method: immunoSEQ multiplex PCR; TCRdb's copy keeps in-frame clones and lacks some. This sample yields 150,000 or so clones, of which under 85% are seen a single time; 4.2% belongs to the top ten. The sample comprised PBMCs. The receptors come from a male donor in good health and CMV-seropositive.

V usage is TRBV11-2 and J usage is TRBJ1-4; maybe TRBD1 (6 bases). Per the germline V gene, CDR1 is SGHAT and CDR2 is FQNNGV. The CDR3 contains 15 residues. The V end lost 5 bases, the J end lost 5 bases, and 15 bases lay between the germline ends. CDR3 in DNA: TGTGCCAGCAGCCGCCAAGGGGGGGGGAATGAAAAACTGTTTTTT. Translation: CASSRQGGGNEKLFF.

The chain employs TRBV5-4 and TRBJ1-1, with 9 nucleotides matching TRBD1. The CDR3 has 19 residues. After removal of 8 bases from V and 0 bases from J, the junction contained 20 bases not matched to a gene. The germline CDR1 and CDR2 sequences are SGHNT and YYREEE (reference sequence). The CDR3 nucleotides are TGTGCCAGGAGACCCGGGACAGGGATGGGGGGAGGCCTGAACACTGAAGCTTTCTTT. This translates into CARRPGTGMGGGLNTEAFF.

The V and J genes are TRBV4-1 and TRBJ2-1, with 16 bases aligning to TRBD2. The V gene end was trimmed by 2 bases and the J gene end by 4 bases; junction bases not matched to a gene: 8. CDR3 length: 19 residues. The germline V gene has CDR1 MGHRA and CDR2 YSYEKL. The CDR3 sequence: CASSQQGLAGGPMYNEQFF. The CDR3 region has the DNA TGCGCCAGCAGCCAACAGGGACTAGCGGGAGGGCCTATGTACAATGAGCAGTTCTTC.

The chain employs TRBV9 and TRBJ1-4; TRBD1 might be the D (5 bases). This CDR3 comprises 15 residues. Germline CDR1 SGDLS, CDR2 YYNGEE. V dropped 0 bases and J dropped 8 bases, with 14 bases sitting between them. CDR3 DNA: TGTGCCAGCAGCGTAGAGGCAGGGATTCAGGAAAAACTGTTTTTT. It encodes CASSVEAGIQEKLFF.

The gene calls are TRBV9 and TRBJ2-7; TRBD1 agrees at 10 bases. V shed 3 bases and J 2 bases; nucleotides not matched to a gene: 2. CDR3 length equals 14 residues. Germline CDR1 SGDLS, CDR2 YYNGEE. The CDR3 DNA reads TGTGCCAGCAGCGAGGGACAGGGGACCTACGAGCAGTACTTC. As protein: CASSEGQGTYEQYF.

The chain recombines TRBV7-9 with TRBJ2-7; TRBD1 might be the D (7 bases). V lost 5 bases and J 4 bases, leaving 15 bases between the germline ends. Germline V gene sequence: CDR1 SEHNR, CDR2 FQNEAQ (reference sequence). The CDR3 is made up of 14 amino acids. DNA for the CDR3: TGTGCCAGCAGCCATGCGGGACAGACTTACGAGCAGTACTTC. Translation gives CASSHAGQTYEQYF.

There are a few counts of this clone. The chain recombines TRBV5-1 with TRBJ1-4; 9 nucleotides match TRBD1. This CDR3 comprises 15 residues. Germline lookup yields CDR1 SGHRS and CDR2 YFSETQ. V shed 4 bases, J shed 8 bases, and the junction held 9 bases outside the gene matches. The CDR3 sequence: CASSDPEDRGEKLFF. CDR3 in DNA: TGCGCCAGCAGCGACCCGGAGGACAGGGGCGAAAAACTGTTTTTT.

The V call is TRBV28, the J call TRBJ1-5, with 7 bases that match TRBD1. Germline V gene sequence: CDR1 MDHEN, CDR2 SYDVKM. V trimming: 6 bases; J trimming: 6 bases; junction bases outside the gene matches: 14. The CDR3 length is 16 residues. CDR3 amino acids: CASRQTGVPRSQPQHF. CDR3 coding DNA: TGTGCCAGCAGACAAACAGGGGTTCCACGTTCTCAGCCCCAGCATTTT.

V is TRBV19 and J is TRBJ2-5, with a weak D call TRBD1 (5 bases). Germline CDR1 reads LNHDA; CDR2 reads SQIVND (reference sequence). The V end was cut by 11 bases, the J end by 4 bases, with 11 bases between. There are 11 residues in the CDR3. The CDR3 is CAAGLRETQYF. In DNA, the CDR3 is TGTGCCGCAGGGTTACGAGAGACCCAGTACTTC.

In this sample, this clone is medium-sized. This sequence joins TRBV19 and TRBJ2-7, with D possibly matching TRBD2 (6 bases). V was pared by 3 bases and J by 7 bases, with 7 bases between. The germline V gene encodes CDR1 LNHDA and CDR2 SQIVND (reference sequence). This CDR3 has 11 residues. In DNA form, the CDR3 reads TGTGCCAGTAGTATTGGGAGGGAGCAGTACTTC. It specifies CASSIGREQYF. Full variable domain (missing parts from reference TRBV19 and TRBJ2-7): DGGITQSPKYLFRKEGQNVTLSCEQNLNHDAMYWYRQDPGQGLRLIYYSQIVNDFQKGDIAEGYSVSREKKESFPLTVTSAQKNPTAFYLCASSIGREQYFGPGTRLTVT.

This chain uses TRBV7-2 with TRBJ1-1; possibly TRBD1 for D (5 bases). Trimming cost V 5 bases and J 5 bases, with 12 bases left between them. Germline lookup yields CDR1 SGHTA and CDR2 FQGNSA. This CDR3 has 13 amino acids. As DNA, the CDR3 is TGTGCCAGCAGCCCCTCGGGGGGGACTGAAGCTTTCTTT. Its protein product is CASSPSGGTEAFF.

This clone appeared a few times. The chain uses TRBV28 and TRBJ2-5, with D uncertain. Trimming shortened V by 2 bases and J by 4 bases, and 2 bases separated the two germline ends. Germline V gene sequence: CDR1 MDHEN, CDR2 SYDVKM. This CDR3 contains 11 residues. The CDR3 loop is CASSLRETQYF. CDR3 sequence (DNA): TGTGCCAGCAGTTTACGAGAGACCCAGTACTTC.

The gene calls are TRBV13 and TRBJ2-7; 10 nucleotides match TRBD1. This CDR3 is 15 amino acids long. After removal of 3 bases from V and 3 bases from J, the junction contained 5 bases not matched to a gene. CDR1 and CDR2 (germline): PRHDT, FYEKMQ (reference sequence). The CDR3 DNA sequence: TGTGCCAGCAGCTTCACGGGACAGGGGAACTACGAGCAGTACTTC. This codes for CASSFTGQGNYEQYF.